This passage covers 20 T cell receptor beta chains from one sample sequenced in a study of CD8+CD57+ T cells in acquired aplastic anemia. Whoever was chosen for sequencing had shown CD8+CD57+ cell expansion by flow cytometry. Profiles of TCR beta VDJ and CDR3 were generated from a genomic DNA template. TCRdb re-called the reads with MiXCR, one entry per CDR3 protein. Of 110,000 or so distinct CDR3 sequences listed, 45% to 60% are singletons. The sample consisted of sorted CD4+, CD8+, or CD8+CD57+ T cells (not recorded which) from PBMCs. The receptor source for this set is a human donor with aplastic anemia.

This clonotype was detected only a few times. The chain uses TRBV19 and TRBJ1-5; TRBD1 matches at 7 bases. Germline CDR1 reads LNHDA; CDR2 reads SQIVND (reference sequence). V lost 4 bases and J lost 2; bases outside the gene matches: 2. The CDR3 length is 14 residues. CDR3 residues: CASSTTGGNQPQHF. As DNA, the CDR3 is TGTGCCAGTAGTACCACAGGGGGCAATCAGCCCCAGCATTTT.

This clonotype was found a few times. This chain connects TRBV25-1 to TRBJ1-2; D is ambiguous. Germline-derived CDR1 and CDR2 are MGHDK and SYGVNS. The CDR3 loop spans 13 amino acids. Trimming pared 3 bases from V and 5 bases from J, leaving 10 bases between. The CDR3 nucleotides are TGTGCCAGCAGTGAGGTCGGGGTTTATGGCTACACCTTC. It encodes CASSEVGVYGYTF.

This clonotype was seen at least ten times. The chain links TRBV19 to TRBJ2-3; D may be TRBD1 or TRBD2 (5 bases each). V lost 3 bases and J 0 bases, leaving 13 bases between the germline ends. Per germline, CDR1 LNHDA and CDR2 SQIVND (reference sequence). The length of the CDR3 is 16 residues. The DNA for the CDR3 is TGTGCCAGTAGTATCTTTCGGGACGCGAGCACAGATACGCAGTATTTT. It specifies CASSIFRDASTDTQYF.

This clonotype was picked up a small number of times. This chain links TRBV7-2 with TRBJ2-7; no definite D call. V lost 8 bases and J lost 1, with 9 bases in between. Germline values: CDR1 SGHTA, CDR2 FQGNSA. The CDR3 spans 12 residues. As DNA, the CDR3 is TGTGCCAGCTCGACGCCATCCTACGAGCAGTACTTC. Its protein is CASSTPSYEQYF.

This clonotype was observed once. The genes are TRBV7-2 and TRBJ2-4, with 7 positions matching TRBD1. CDR1 and CDR2 from the germline V gene are SGHTA and FQGNSA. Trimming cost V 7 bases and J 5 bases; bases outside gene matches: 5. The CDR3 loop spans 13 amino acids. The CDR3, as DNA: TGTGCCAGCAAGAAAAGGGGGCAAAACATTCAGTACTTC. Its protein product is CASKKRGQNIQYF.

There are a few counts of this clonotype. This rearrangement joins TRBV20-1 to TRBJ2-3; 11 bases line up with TRBD2. Trimming took 3 bases from V and 2 from J; bases not matched to a gene: 7. Germline V lookup: CDR1 DFQATT, CDR2 SNEGSKA (reference sequence). This CDR3 comprises 16 residues. The CDR3 DNA reads TGCAGTGCTAGGCTCGAGACTAGCGGGGACACAGATACGCAGTATTTT. Its translation is CSARLETSGDTDTQYF.

The gene calls are TRBV7-8 and TRBJ2-5; the match to TRBD2 covers 7 bases. This CDR3 is 15 amino acids long. The V and J ends lost 4 bases and 4 bases, in that order; junction bases with no gene match: 9. Germline V lookup: CDR1 SGHVS, CDR2 FQNEAQ. In DNA form, the CDR3 reads TGTGCCAGCAGCTCCCTCGGGGGGAGCCCAGAGACCCAGTACTTC. It yields the protein CASSSLGGSPETQYF.

The chain uses TRBV2 and TRBJ2-5, with TRBD1 matching over 8 bases. The CDR3 has 13 amino acids. The germline gives CDR1 SNHLY, CDR2 FYNNEI. After removal of 6 bases from V and 7 bases from J, the junction contained 7 bases not matched to a gene. CDR3 sequence (DNA): TGTGCCAGCAGCACTCCCGGGACAGGGACCCAGTACTTC. Amino acid sequence: CASSTPGTGTQYF.

The rearrangement joins TRBV6-5 to TRBJ1-5; D is undetermined. Per germline, CDR1 MNHEY and CDR2 SVGAGI. V was shortened by 0 bases and J by 0 bases, with 6 bases between the two germline ends. This CDR3 comprises 15 residues. Here the CDR3 reads CASSYSRNSNQPQHF. The CDR3 DNA reads TGTGCCAGCAGTTACTCTCGGAATAGCAATCAGCCCCAGCATTTT.

The chain joins TRBV29-1 to TRBJ2-1, with D possibly being TRBD1 (5 bases). With 4 bases removed from V and 6 bases from J, the gap between germline ends came to 16 bases. The CDR3 is 14 residues long. Germline V gives CDR1 SQVTM, CDR2 ANQGSEA. The CDR3 DNA reads TGCAGCGTTGGTTGGGCAGGGTGGGGCAATGAGCAGTTCTTC. Translated, it gives CSVGWAGWGNEQFF.

There are many counts of this clonotype. The CDR3 sequence: CASSPKLGVTGELFF. The CDR3 nucleotides are TGTGCCAGCAGCCCAAAATTAGGGGTCACCGGGGAGCTGTTTTTT. V usage is TRBV7-6 and J usage is TRBJ2-2; maybe TRBD1 (5 bases). Germline-derived CDR1 and CDR2 are SGHVS and FNYEAQ. This CDR3 spans 15 amino acids. Trimming pared 5 bases from V and 4 bases from J, leaving 14 bases between.

V usage is TRBV20-1 and J usage is TRBJ2-7, with 10 bases aligning to TRBD2. Germline CDR1 is DFQATT and CDR2 is SNEGSKA (reference sequence). This CDR3 is built from 13 residues. V trimming: 6 bases; J trimming: 4 bases; junction bases outside the gene matches: 6. The CDR3 sequence: CSAKRGGLYEQYF. CDR3 nucleotide sequence: TGCAGTGCAAAGCGGGGGGGATTGTACGAGCAGTACTTC.

Concerning this clonotype: A much bigger clone sits one base away, suggesting this may be a read error. The chain combines TRBV12-5 with TRBJ1-1; a weak D match, TRBD1 (5 bases). This CDR3 is built from 11 residues. The V and J ends lost 3 bases and 11 bases respectively, with 10 bases between them. CDR1 and CDR2 from the germline V gene are LGHNT and FRNRAP. In DNA form, the CDR3 reads TGTGCTAGTGGTTTAGGGGATGACGCTTTCTTT. Amino acids: CASGLGDDAFF.

This clonotype turned up a few times. The chain has TRBV7-3 and TRBJ2-3, with D uncertain. V lost 1 base, J lost 3 bases, and 8 bases lay in between. Germline CDR1 reads SGHTA; CDR2 reads FQGTGA. This CDR3 is 14 amino acids long. The CDR3 sequence is CASSLRTETDTQYF. CDR3 bases: TGTGCCAGCAGCTTAAGAACAGAGACAGATACGCAGTATTTT.

Details on this clonotype: An end of the junction does not agree with germline; a read error may underlie this. V is TRBV11-1 and J is TRBJ2-2; no clear D. The CDR3 sequence is 14 residues long. Germline V gene data show CDR1 as SGHAT and CDR2 as FQDESV (reference sequence). The CDR3 here is CTSSQDAHTGELFF. CDR3 nucleotides: TGTACCAGCAGCCAAGATGCTCACACCGGGGAGCTGTTTTTT.

J is TRBJ2-7 and V is TRBV20-1; a weak D match, TRBD1 (6 bases). The CDR3 length is 13 residues. CDR1 is DFQATT, CDR2 SNEGSKA, per germline (reference sequence). The V end lost 5 bases, the J end lost 4 bases, and 15 bases lay between the germline ends. The CDR3 sequence: CSARTPGQYEQYF. CDR3 coding DNA: TGCAGTGCTCGAACGCCCGGACAGTACGAGCAGTACTTC.

This clonotype was seen just once. The chain has TRBV24-1 and TRBJ1-5, with 7 positions matching TRBD1. Germline CDR1 reads KGHDR; CDR2 reads SFDVKD. The CDR3 spans 14 residues. After removal of 4 bases from V and 5 bases from J, the junction contained 4 bases not matched to a gene. The CDR3 region has the DNA TGTGCCACCAGTGACGACAGGGCAGATCAGCCCCAGCATTTT. It encodes CATSDDRADQPQHF.

This clonotype has more than one count but fewer than ten. The gene calls are TRBV24-1 and TRBJ1-2; weak D call: TRBD1 (6 bases). The CDR3 loop spans 15 amino acids. The germline V gene has CDR1 KGHDR and CDR2 SFDVKD. V gave up 4 bases and J gave up 4 bases, with 15 bases separating them. The DNA of the CDR3 is TGTGCCACCAGTGAAGGGCAGGGGATTGGCTATGGCTACACCTTC. It yields the protein CATSEGQGIGYGYTF.

This clonotype was found many times. The V gene is TRBV19, the J gene TRBJ1-6; TRBD1 matches at 10 bases. CDR1 and CDR2 (germline): LNHDA, SQIVND (reference sequence). The CDR3 length is 14 residues. The V and J ends lost 6 bases and 11 bases, in that order; junction bases with no gene match: 7. The CDR3 nucleotides are TGTGCCAGTAGCCTCGGGACAGGGGATCCACCCCTCCACTTT. Protein sequence: CASSLGTGDPPLHF. The variable domain in full, with the rest retrieved from reference TRBV19 and TRBJ1-6, is DGGITQSPKYLFRKEGQNVTLSCEQNLNHDAMYWYRQDPGQGLRLIYYSQIVNDFQKGDIAEGYSVSREKKESFPLTVTSAQKNPTAFYLCASSLGTGDPPLHFGNGTRLTVT.

This clonotype was found a few times. This chain connects TRBV10-3 to TRBJ2-3, with 7 bases that match TRBD2. CDR3 length equals 14 residues. The germline gives CDR1 ENHRY, CDR2 SYGVKD. Trimming cost V 3 bases and J 11 bases; bases outside gene matches: 11. The CDR3 nucleotides are TGTGCCATCAGTGAAGGGACTACCTACAATGAGCAGTATTTT. It encodes CAISEGTTYNEQYF.